This TCR beta chain was recovered during a study of control samples from healthy donors and cancer patients. Per the germline V gene, CDR1 is LGHNA and CDR2 is YNFKEQ. V was pared by 1 base and J by 4 bases, with 0 bases of the junction left unmatched. This CDR3 has 13 residues. The assay was immunoSEQ multiplex PCR, and TCRdb's table has in-frame clones only and misses some. The sample comprises fewer than 200,000 clones, roughly 95% of which are singletons, and approximately 0.93% rests with the top ten. The sequence was obtained from a woman aged 25-40 years in good health. The sequenced material came from blood. The chain recombines TRBV4-2 with TRBJ1-2; 7 bases are a match to TRBD1. CDR3 nucleotides: TGTGCCAGCAGCCAAGGACAGGGCTATGGCTACACCTTC. It translates to CASSQGQGYGYTF.